Presented here are 5 T cell receptor beta chains from one specimen sequenced in a study of blood T cell repertoires in COVID-19. Assay: immunoSEQ multiplex PCR; the TCRdb copy retains only in-frame clones and omits some. The table lists about 180,000 clones, roughly 85% of them singletons, with approximately 26% in the top ten. The sample comprised peripheral blood. The receptors were sampled from a woman in her sixties or seventies with acute or convalescent COVID-19.

The J gene is TRBJ2-7, the V gene TRBV10-1, with TRBD1 identical over 12 bases. The CDR3 covers 13 residues. With V trimmed by 10 bases and J by 5 bases, 6 bases remained unmatched. Germline values: CDR1 WNHNN, CDR2 SYGVQD (reference sequence). Written as DNA, the CDR3 is TGCGCCACCCCGGGACAGGGGGCCGACGAGCAGTACTTC. Its protein product is CATPGQGADEQYF.

The V gene is TRBV9, the J gene TRBJ2-5, with 7 bases matching TRBD2. Germline CDR1 reads SGDLS; CDR2 reads YYNGEE. The CDR3 contains 17 residues. The trim removed 3 bases at V and 5 bases at J, leaving 16 bases unmatched. CDR3: CASSGTLTQAGTETQYF. In nucleotides, the CDR3 is TGTGCCAGCAGCGGGACCCTCACACAAGCGGGAACGGAGACCCAGTACTTC.

The rearrangement links TRBV14 to TRBJ2-3; no firm D call. The V end was cut by 4 bases, the J end by 1 base, with 9 bases between. Germline-derived CDR1 and CDR2 are SGHDN and FVKESK. This CDR3 is 14 amino acids long. The CDR3 reads CASSRTVRTDTQYF. The CDR3 coding sequence is TGTGCCAGCAGCCGAACAGTCCGCACAGATACGCAGTATTTT.

V is TRBV25-1 and J is TRBJ2-3; D gene unclear. CDR1 MGHDK and CDR2 SYGVNS come from the germline V gene. The V gene lost 3 bases and the J gene lost 2 bases, with 9 bases spanning the gap. CDR3 length: 14 amino acids. The CDR3 DNA sequence: TGTGCCAGCAGTGATCATCAGGCCACAGATACGCAGTATTTT. Translated, it gives CASSDHQATDTQYF.

The gene calls are TRBV5-1 and TRBJ2-2; D unresolved. V lost 4 bases to trimming and J lost 0 bases, with 13 bases between them. This CDR3 is 16 amino acids long. Germline CDR1 reads SGHRS; CDR2 reads YFSETQ. CDR3: CASSETPGPNTGELFF. CDR3 DNA: TGCGCCAGCAGCGAAACCCCCGGTCCGAACACCGGGGAGCTGTTTTTT.